This T cell receptor beta chain derives from a study of T cells after posttransplantation cyclophosphamide. Broader study findings: Skin or GI-infiltrating T cells shared few TRB sequences with blood. Recipient CMV seropositivity and CMV reactivation strongly tracked TRB clonality. Later blood repertoires were often dominated by clones from the donor CD8+ memory compartment.

On this clone: Its antigen is unidentified.

The related graft donor's blood sample was taken on the day of bone marrow donation. Germline CDR1 and CDR2: SGHRS and YFSETQ. The CDR3 totals 15 residues. Generated by immunoSEQ multiplex PCR, the TCRdb table keeps only in-frame clones and is missing some. This sample comprises 45,000 to 55,000 clones, none seen once only. The J gene is TRBJ2-5, the V gene TRBV5-1; TRBD2 agrees at 7 bases. The end of the DNA is better explained by TRBJ2-7, so the J call may be wrong. The sequenced sample consisted of PBMCs. This receptor was taken from a man in his forties or fifties in good health, CMV-negative, and a related stem cell transplant donor. CDR3 in DNA: TGCGCCAGCAGCTTGAGGAGCGGGACCACCTACGAGCAGTACTTC. It yields the protein CASSLRSGTTYEQYF.